This T cell receptor beta chain was recorded in a study of blood T cell repertoires in COVID-19. The assay was immunoSEQ multiplex PCR, and TCRdb's table has in-frame clones only and misses some. The data hold 60,000 to 75,000 clones, with 87% observed a single time. The CDR3 spans 17 residues. Germline CDR1 reads MNHNS; CDR2 reads SASEGT. V was cut by 4 bases and J by 0 bases, with 19 bases left in between. The receptor comes from a woman of 80 years or more with acute or convalescent COVID-19. This sequence joins TRBV6-1 and TRBJ2-7, with D possibly matching TRBD2 (6 bases). The source material was peripheral blood. CDR3 DNA sequence: TGTGCCAGCAGTGCTCGTGGGGGAGGCTCGGGCTCCTACGAGCAGTACTTC. This sequence encodes CASSARGGGSGSYEQYF.